A single sample is the source of the 8 T cell receptor beta chains below, sequenced in a study of control samples from healthy donors and cancer patients. Clones were read by immunoSEQ multiplex PCR, and TCRdb kept only the in-frame ones, dropping some. Among about 180,000 clones listed, 90% were seen once. The sequenced material came from blood. The receptors here all came from a woman aged 45-59 years in good health.

The genes are TRBV7-2 and TRBJ1-5; D may be TRBD1 (5 bases). The ends were cut back, 2 bases at V and 4 bases at J, with 12 bases in the middle. Germline CDR1 reads SGHTA; CDR2 reads FQGNSA. The CDR3 runs to 15 residues. CDR3 nucleotides: TGTGCCAGCAGCTTAAAGTCAGGGAGTAATCAGCCCCAGCATTTT. Translated: CASSLKSGSNQPQHF.

This chain uses TRBV27 with TRBJ2-7, with D hard to call. The CDR3 runs 14 residues. CDR1 is MNHEY and CDR2 is SMNVEV in the germline V gene (reference sequence). Trimming removed 3 bases from V and 1 base from J, with 10 bases in between. The CDR3 DNA follows: TGTGCCAGCAGTTTCTCGGAACGGTCCTACGAGCAGTACTTC. Protein: CASSFSERSYEQYF.

The CDR3 spells CASSQEPTGTLAKNIQYF. The CDR3, as DNA: TGTGCCAGCAGCCAAGAGCCTACTGGAACCTTAGCCAAAAACATTCAGTACTTC. The chain combines TRBV4-2 with TRBJ2-4; D remains ambiguous. V was cut by 0 bases and J by 0 bases, with 15 bases left in between. Germline-derived CDR1 and CDR2 are LGHNA and YNFKEQ. The CDR3 consists of 18 residues.

The rearrangement links TRBV6-1 to TRBJ1-3, with D unclear. The V end was cut by 3 bases, the J end by 2 bases, with 14 bases between. Germline CDR1 and CDR2: MNHNS and SASEGT. The length of the CDR3 is 16 residues. The CDR3 sequence: CASSDGLPIPGNTIYF. In nucleotides, the CDR3 is TGTGCCAGCAGTGACGGCCTACCTATACCTGGAAACACCATATATTTT.

V is TRBV3-1 (or the pseudogene TRBV3-2) and J is TRBJ1-2; D unclear. CDR3 length: 14 amino acids. V lost 2 bases to trimming and J lost 7 bases, with 14 bases between them. Germline values: CDR1 LGHDT, CDR2 YNNKEL (reference sequence). CDR3 residues: CASSQTTGWGGYTF. The CDR3 nucleotides are TGTGCCAGCAGCCAAACCACGGGGTGGGGTGGCTACACCTTC.

The chain carries TRBV3-1 (or the pseudogene TRBV3-2) and TRBJ1-6; the match to TRBD1 covers 10 bases. The CDR3 totals 14 residues. V shed 4 bases and J 7 bases; nucleotides not matched to a gene: 1. The germline V gene encodes CDR1 LGHDT and CDR2 YNNKEL (reference sequence). As DNA, the CDR3 is TGTGCCAGCAGCCGACAGGGGGCCAATTCACCCCTCCACTTT. Amino acid sequence: CASSRQGANSPLHF.

V is TRBV7-9 and J is TRBJ2-7; 13 bases align to TRBD2. V shed 5 bases and J 2 bases; nucleotides not matched to a gene: 3. Germline values: CDR1 SEHNR, CDR2 FQNEAQ (reference sequence). The CDR3 spans 15 residues. This CDR3 reads CASSHGTSGAYEQYF. In nucleotides, the CDR3 is TGTGCCAGCAGCCACGGGACTAGCGGGGCCTACGAGCAGTACTTC. Together with reference TRBV7-9 and TRBJ2-7, the CDR3 gives the full variable domain: DTGVSQNPRHKITKRGQNVTFRCDPISEHNRLYWYRQTLGQGPEFLTYFQNEAQLEKSRLLSDRFSAERPKGSFSTLEIQRTEQGDSAMYLCASSHGTSGAYEQYFGPGTRLTVT.

This chain links TRBV7-9 with TRBJ2-3; 7 bases match TRBD2. V trimming: 5 bases; J trimming: 1 base; junction bases outside the gene matches: 6. Germline CDR1 reads SEHNR; CDR2 reads FQNEAQ (reference sequence). CDR3 length: 15 amino acids. For the CDR3, the DNA is TGTGCCAGCAGCGTGGGCGCGGGAGGCACAGATACGCAGTATTTT. Residues: CASSVGAGGTDTQYF.